Below are 14 T cell receptor beta chains sequenced from a single sample in a study of blood T cell repertoires in COVID-19. TCRdb keeps only in-frame clones here, not all; method: immunoSEQ multiplex PCR. The data hold more than 80,000 clones, with 80% to 90% observed a single time. Sequencing was done on a sample of peripheral blood. The source of these receptors is an elderly man with acute or convalescent COVID-19.

The chain joins TRBV6-6 to TRBJ1-6, with 7 bases identical to TRBD1. CDR1 and CDR2 from the germline V gene are MNHNY and SVGAGI (reference sequence). This CDR3 is 15 amino acids long. Trimming cost V 6 bases and J 6 bases; bases outside gene matches: 8. This CDR3 reads CASRPERGPNSPLHF. The CDR3 nucleotides are TGTGCCAGCAGGCCGGAAAGGGGGCCTAATTCACCCCTCCACTTT.

The gene calls are TRBV7-9 and TRBJ2-7; TRBD2 agrees at 11 bases. Looked up from germline, CDR1 is SEHNR and CDR2 is FQNEAQ (reference sequence). With V trimmed by 2 bases and J by 4 bases, 7 bases remained unmatched. The CDR3 loop spans 16 amino acids. CDR3 residues: CASSLHLAGGVYEQYF. The CDR3 nucleotides read TGTGCCAGCAGCTTACATTTAGCGGGAGGGGTTTACGAGCAGTACTTC.

CDR3 amino acids: CASSYSTVNEQFF. The CDR3 DNA is TGTGCCAGCAGTTACTCGACAGTCAATGAGCAGTTCTTC. This chain links TRBV6-2 or TRBV6-3 with TRBJ2-1; a weak D match, TRBD1 (5 bases). From germline, CDR1 is MNHEY and CDR2 SVGEGT. Between the trimmed V and J ends, which lost 0 bases and 6 bases, there was a span of 6 bases. There are 13 residues in the CDR3.

V usage is TRBV6-5 and J usage is TRBJ2-5; D call uncertain. This CDR3 spans 15 amino acids. The V and J ends lost 0 bases and 0 bases respectively, with 8 bases between them. Per germline, CDR1 MNHEY and CDR2 SVGAGI. The CDR3, as DNA: TGTGCCAGCAGTTACTCGGCTGCCTACCAAGAGACCCAGTACTTC. Residues: CASSYSAAYQETQYF.

The rearrangement uses TRBV30 and TRBJ2-5, with unresolved D. V lost 1 base and J lost 7, with 7 bases in between. CDR3 length: 11 residues. Germline V lookup: CDR1 GTSNPN, CDR2 SVGIG (reference sequence). The DNA for the CDR3 is TGTGCCTGGAGTGCCTCGGGGACCCAGTACTTC. Its translation: CAWSASGTQYF.

This clone was counted a single time. The chain couples TRBV6-6 to TRBJ2-7; TRBD1 agrees at 10 bases. CDR3 length equals 15 residues. The V gene end was trimmed by 3 bases and the J gene end by 2 bases; junction bases not matched to a gene: 4. Germline loops: CDR1 MNHNY, CDR2 SVGAGI (reference sequence). CDR3 sequence (DNA): TGTGCCAGCAGTTATGCGGGACAGGGGACCTACGAGCAGTACTTC. This gives the protein CASSYAGQGTYEQYF.

The chain links TRBV27 to TRBJ1-4; TRBD1 matches at 9 bases. V trimming: 2 bases; J trimming: 8 bases; junction bases outside the gene matches: 3. Germline assignment: CDR1 MNHEY and CDR2 SMNVEV (reference sequence). This CDR3 region has 14 residues. As DNA, the CDR3 is TGTGCCAGCAGTTTAGGGACAGGGAGGGAAAAACTGTTTTTT. This sequence encodes CASSLGTGREKLFF. The full variable domain, in which reference TRBV27 and TRBJ1-4 provide the parts outside the CDR3, is EAQVTQNPRYLITVTGKKLTVTCSQNMNHEYMSWYRQDPGLGLRQIYYSMNVEVTDKGDVPEGYKVSRKEKRNFPLILESPSPNQTSLYFCASSLGTGREKLFFGSGTQLSVL.

There are a few counts of this clone. This chain joins TRBV29-1 and TRBJ2-7, with D maybe TRBD2 (6 bases). V was trimmed by 6 bases and J by 5 bases, leaving 11 bases between them. This CDR3 has 11 amino acids. Germline V gives CDR1 SQVTM, CDR2 ANQGSEA. Written as DNA, the CDR3 is TGCAGCGTAACTAGCAGTGACGAGCAGTACTTC. Translating it yields CSVTSSDEQYF.

V gene TRBV10-1 combines with J gene TRBJ1-5; the D gene is possibly TRBD1 (5 bases). The ends were cut back, 6 bases at V and 0 bases at J, with 9 bases in the middle. This CDR3 region has 14 residues. Germline values: CDR1 WNHNN, CDR2 SYGVQD (reference sequence). This chain's CDR3 is CASRDKYSNQPQHF. The CDR3 DNA follows: TGCGCCAGCAGGGACAAGTATAGCAATCAGCCCCAGCATTTT.

J is TRBJ2-1 and V is TRBV5-5; 13 nucleotides line up with TRBD2. Unmatched junction bases numbered 16, after V lost 3 bases and J lost 4 bases. The CDR3 sequence is 20 residues long. The germline CDR1 and CDR2 sequences are SGHKS and YYEKEE (reference sequence). As DNA, the CDR3 is TGTGCCAGCAGCTCATCCCCGACTAGCGGGGGGCCGCTAGGGTACAATGAGCAGTTCTTC. It yields the protein CASSSSPTSGGPLGYNEQFF.

V gene TRBV20-1 combines with J gene TRBJ1-2; D is uncertain. V dropped 3 bases and J dropped 3 bases, with 5 bases sitting between them. This CDR3 is 11 amino acids long. Per germline, CDR1 DFQATT and CDR2 SNEGSKA (reference sequence). The CDR3 is CSASLDYGYTF. The CDR3 DNA sequence: TGCAGTGCTAGTCTTGACTATGGCTACACCTTC.

The chain uses TRBV30 and TRBJ1-1; D might be TRBD1 (5 bases). V lost 8 bases to trimming and J lost 2 bases, with 21 bases between them. The CDR3 runs 15 residues. CDR1 and CDR2 (germline): GTSNPN, SVGIG (reference sequence). CDR3 residues: CARSLSAGINTEAFF. The CDR3 region has the DNA TGTGCCCGTAGTCTTTCGGCAGGGATTAACACTGAAGCTTTCTTT.

To note about this clone: The same CDR3 arises from other DNA sequences in this sample as well. The genes are TRBV5-4 and TRBJ1-1; a possible D gene is TRBD1 (5 bases). There are 13 residues in the CDR3. Germline-derived CDR1 and CDR2 are SGHNT and YYREEE (reference sequence). The V end was cut by 4 bases, the J end by 1 base, with 8 bases between. The CDR3, as DNA: TGTGCCAGCAGCCTACAGGAGAACACTGAAGCTTTCTTT. As protein: CASSLQENTEAFF.

The chain is built from TRBV12-3 or TRBV12-4 and TRBJ1-4; D gene uncertain. The V end lost 5 bases, the J end lost 8 bases, and 12 bases lay between the germline ends. The CDR3 is 13 amino acids. CDR3 nucleotides: TGTGCCAGCAGTGAGGTCAATGGGGAAAAACTGTTTTTT. This translates into CASSEVNGEKLFF.